The following is a TCR beta chain sequence with its context. Its antigen is unidentified. The same CDR3 arises from other DNA sequences in this sample as well. The table came from immunoSEQ multiplex PCR; TCRdb's copy has only in-frame clones and leaves some out. The data show approximately 2,000,000 clones, with about nine tenths seen just once and about 0.36% held by the top ten. The sample belongs to a study of shared clonotypes between healthy human individuals. Findings and caveats of the study: Sorted-subset sequencing, rarefaction showed, was incomplete despite large depth.

A CD45RA-negative memory subset and a CD45RA+ naive subset were separated from the CD4+ cells. V gave up 3 bases and J gave up 0 bases, with 10 bases separating them. CDR1 and CDR2 (germline): SGDLS, YYNGEE. This CDR3 has 15 amino acids. This clonotype was sampled from a man between 18 and 35 years old in good health. Some clones in this sample may be carry-over from other donors' samples. Material for sequencing was naive CD4+ T cells from PBMCs. Subset denoted: CD45RA+ positively selected. This chain connects TRBV9 to TRBJ2-1, with D perhaps matching TRBD1 (5 bases). CDR3: CASSAQGSSYNEQFF. The CDR3 nucleotides are TGTGCCAGCAGCGCCCAGGGTAGCTCCTACAATGAGCAGTTCTTC.